A single sample is the source of the 25 T cell receptor beta chains below, sequenced in a study of blood T cells in healthy people across ages. A J-beta primer mix and a sample-barcoded 5' primer were used in a second PCR of about 7 to 12 cycles. Via MiXCR, TCRdb re-called the 5' RACE reads, giving one row per CDR3 protein. The sample shows more than 900,000 distinct CDR3 sequences, approximately 26% of them seen only once. A further study also used this sample, focusing on T cells of mothers and their children.

Input material: blood. The receptors were gathered from a girl aged 2 to 10 in good health.

This clonotype was recorded a few times. The J gene is TRBJ1-5, the V gene TRBV12-3 or TRBV12-4; TRBD1 aligns across 7 bases. The length of the CDR3 is 15 residues. The ends lost 6 bases at V and 5 bases at J; junction bases unmatched: 10. CDR3 region: CASRRDRVGHQPQHF. Written as DNA, the CDR3 is TGTGCCAGCAGGAGAGACAGGGTGGGGCATCAGCCCCAGCATTTT.

V and J are TRBV6-2 or TRBV6-3 and TRBJ2-5; D remains ambiguous. V shed 7 bases and J shed 1 base, with 10 bases lying between them. Germline V gene data show CDR1 as MNHEY and CDR2 as SVGEGT. The CDR3 extends over 13 amino acids. The CDR3 DNA is TGTGCCAGCACCTGGTGGCTCCAAGAGACCCAGTACTTC. Translated: CASTWWLQETQYF.

In this sample, this clonotype turned up a few times. V and J are TRBV28 and TRBJ2-2, with TRBD1 identical over 9 bases. V shed 6 bases and J 6 bases; nucleotides not matched to a gene: 8. The CDR3 covers 15 residues. Germline CDR1 is MDHEN and CDR2 is SYDVKM. The CDR3 DNA follows: TGTGCCAGCAGCTCAACAGGGGGCGACCCCGGGGAGCTGTTTTTT. The encoded protein is CASSSTGGDPGELFF.

Only a few counts were recorded for this clonotype. The gene calls are TRBV20-1 and TRBJ2-7; 7 bases are a match to TRBD2. With 4 bases clipped from V and 0 bases from J, the junction kept 9 bases outside the gene matches. Germline V gene data show CDR1 as DFQATT and CDR2 as SNEGSKA (reference sequence). The CDR3 is 15 residues long. The CDR3 sequence: CSATTGLGNSYEQYF. The CDR3 DNA is TGCAGTGCTACCACAGGACTAGGAAACTCCTACGAGCAGTACTTC.

This clonotype was seen a handful of times. J is TRBJ2-5 and V is TRBV18; D may be TRBD2 (5 bases). The CDR3 sequence is 15 residues long. Per the germline V gene, CDR1 is KGHSH and CDR2 is LQKENI. The ends were cut back, 2 bases at V and 5 bases at J, with 15 bases in the middle. The CDR3 spells CASSPSEEVGETQYF. CDR3 DNA sequence: TGTGCCAGCTCACCATCTGAGGAGGTCGGGGAGACCCAGTACTTC.

The chain links TRBV5-4 to TRBJ2-3, with D perhaps given as TRBD1 or TRBD2 (5 bases each). The V end lost 4 bases, the J end lost 1 base, and 13 bases lay between the germline ends. Germline lookup yields CDR1 SGHNT and CDR2 YYREEE (reference sequence). The CDR3 has 15 residues. CDR3 loop: CASSGTGARTDTQYF. As DNA, the CDR3 is TGTGCCAGCAGCGGAACCGGGGCCCGCACAGATACGCAGTATTTT.

This rearrangement joins TRBV12-3 or TRBV12-4 to TRBJ2-3, with TRBD2 as a possible D gene (5 bases). Deletions cut 3 bases from V and 2 bases from J, with 18 bases between. The CDR3 length is 17 residues. CDR3 bases: TGTGCCAGCAGTTTTCTACGAAGGGAGCTCTTCACAGATACGCAGTATTTT. This translates into CASSFLRRELFTDTQYF.

The chain is built from TRBV5-1 and TRBJ1-2; no definite D call. The CDR3 spans 18 residues. Trimming cost V 4 bases and J 2 bases, with 24 bases left between them. Germline-derived CDR1 and CDR2 are SGHRS and YFSETQ. In DNA, the CDR3 is TGCGCCAGCAGCCTAGATACAAACGGACGGCTGAAAAACTATGGCTACACCTTC. This sequence encodes CASSLDTNGRLKNYGYTF.

V usage is TRBV29-1 and J usage is TRBJ2-4; 7 bases map to TRBD1. Germline V gene sequence: CDR1 SQVTM, CDR2 ANQGSEA. There are 12 residues in the CDR3. V gave up 5 bases and J gave up 5 bases; unmatched junction bases: 3. CDR3 region: CSVIGQENIQYF. CDR3 in DNA: TGCAGCGTTATCGGACAGGAAAACATTCAGTACTTC.

The chain carries TRBV10-3 and TRBJ2-7; TRBD2 is a possible D gene (6 bases). Germline V lookup: CDR1 ENHRY, CDR2 SYGVKD. With 2 bases removed from V and 6 bases from J, the gap between germline ends came to 20 bases. The CDR3 sequence is 16 residues long. The chain's CDR3 is CAISETHYGTGGEQYF. As DNA, the CDR3 is TGTGCCATCAGTGAGACCCATTACGGGACCGGGGGCGAGCAGTACTTC.

This clonotype was observed a few times. The V call is TRBV10-3, the J call TRBJ2-5; 14 positions agree with TRBD2. The tail of the sequence fits TRBJ2-1 better, so the J call may be wrong. This CDR3 has 13 amino acids. In germline, CDR1 is ENHRY, CDR2 SYGVKD. CDR3 in DNA: TGTGCCACTCGGACTAGCGGGAGGAGTGAGCAGTTCTTC. Its protein product is CATRTSGRSEQFF.

This clonotype appeared a few times. The chain recombines TRBV12-3 or TRBV12-4 with TRBJ2-7; possibly TRBD2 for D (7 bases). This CDR3 has 17 residues. V was shortened by 3 bases and J by 0 bases, with 18 bases between the two germline ends. CDR3 bases: TGTGCCAGCAGTTTTAGGCCGGGGGCGGGAGACTCCTACGAGCAGTACTTC. Residues: CASSFRPGAGDSYEQYF.

This clonotype has only a few counts. The CDR3 nucleotides read TGCGCCAGCAGGCCTACCGGGACGCCTTATAGCACAGATACGCAGTATTTT. Its translation is CASRPTGTPYSTDTQYF. The chain carries TRBV4-1 and TRBJ2-3, with D possibly being TRBD1 or TRBD2 (5 bases each). Looked up from germline, CDR1 is MGHRA and CDR2 is YSYEKL. This CDR3 comprises 17 residues. V lost 6 bases and J 0 bases, leaving 19 bases between the germline ends.

The chain is built from TRBV5-4 and TRBJ2-5; TRBD2 matches at 13 bases. TRBJ2-1 matches the DNA end more closely, so the J call is doubtful. Germline V gives CDR1 SGHNT, CDR2 YYREEE (reference sequence). The CDR3 is made up of 15 amino acids. In DNA, the CDR3 is TGTGCCAGCAGCGAGGGACTAGCGGGGAGAAATGAGCAGTTCTTC. Encoded protein: CASSEGLAGRNEQFF.

This clonotype was counted between two and nine times. The rearrangement joins TRBV5-1 to TRBJ2-5; TRBD2 agrees at 10 bases. The end of the DNA aligns better with TRBJ2-7, so the J call may be wrong. CDR1 is SGHRS and CDR2 is YFSETQ in the germline V gene. The CDR3 covers 15 residues. The CDR3 DNA is TGCGCCAGCAGCTTGGGGGCTAGCGGGGGTTACGAGCAGTACTTC. It specifies CASSLGASGGYEQYF.

The rearrangement uses TRBV6-5 and TRBJ1-2; D is unclear. Between the trimmed V and J ends, which lost 0 bases and 7 bases, there was a span of 12 bases. Germline V gives CDR1 MNHEY, CDR2 SVGAGI. The CDR3 consists of 14 residues. The CDR3 spells CASSYSSSGVGYTF. The CDR3 bases are TGTGCCAGCAGTTACTCGAGTAGCGGGGTTGGCTACACCTTC.

The gene calls are TRBV28 and TRBJ1-4; D is uncertain. V lost 2 bases and J 7 bases, leaving 14 bases between the germline ends. The CDR3 consists of 15 residues. From germline, CDR1 is MDHEN and CDR2 SYDVKM. The CDR3 sequence is CASSLKETEIEKLFF. DNA for the CDR3: TGTGCCAGCAGTTTAAAGGAAACAGAGATTGAAAAACTGTTTTTT.

This chain joins TRBV20-1 and TRBJ2-5, with D perhaps assigned TRBD1 or TRBD2 (5 bases each). CDR1 DFQATT and CDR2 SNEGSKA come from the germline V gene (reference sequence). This CDR3 has 13 amino acids. V lost 3 bases and J lost 3, with 11 bases in between. CDR3 residues: CSASWGPEETQYF. The CDR3 DNA reads as TGCAGTGCTAGTTGGGGACCTGAAGAGACCCAGTACTTC.

In this sample, this clonotype turned up a few times. The chain links TRBV12-3 or TRBV12-4 to TRBJ2-1; D uncertain. V was clipped by 8 bases and J by 5 bases, with 7 bases between them. There are 11 residues in the CDR3. CDR3 DNA: TGTGCCAGCCGATATAACAATGAGCAGTTCTTC. It codes for CASRYNNEQFF.

The chain is built from TRBV7-9 and TRBJ1-2; D perhaps matches TRBD1 (6 bases). The length of the CDR3 is 16 residues. Trimming took off 5 bases at V and 2 bases at J, with 18 bases between the two ends. The V gene's germline CDR1 is SEHNR and CDR2 FQNEAQ (reference sequence). CDR3 loop: CASSPLNREENYGYTF. For the CDR3, the DNA is TGTGCCAGCAGCCCCCTAAACAGGGAAGAGAACTATGGCTACACCTTC.

The chain carries TRBV28 and TRBJ1-3; D is unresolved. Trimming removed 6 bases at V and 6 bases at J, with 12 bases between. Germline lookup yields CDR1 MDHEN and CDR2 SYDVKM. The CDR3 loop spans 13 amino acids. The CDR3 sequence is CASSRREPNTIYF. In DNA, the CDR3 is TGTGCCAGCAGCCGCCGGGAACCAAACACCATATATTTT.

The chain employs TRBV12-3 or TRBV12-4 and TRBJ1-1; D gene unclear. Trimming took 7 bases from V and 9 from J, leaving 18 bases between them. CDR3 length: 13 amino acids. The CDR3 region is CASTFLGPLQAFF. The CDR3 DNA is TGTGCCAGCACCTTCCTGGGCCCGCTTCAAGCTTTCTTT.

This chain links TRBV9 with TRBJ1-1; TRBD1 aligns across 9 bases. The CDR3 is 15 amino acids. Germline trimming cut 5 bases from V and 5 bases from J; bases unmatched to any gene: 10. Germline CDR1 is SGDLS and CDR2 is YYNGEE. As DNA, the CDR3 is TGTGCCAGCAGTGCGGACAGGGGAACGGGGACTGAAGCTTTCTTT. It encodes CASSADRGTGTEAFF.

This clonotype was seen a handful of times. The germline gene is not matched at one end of the junction; a read error may be the cause. V usage is TRBV11-2 and J usage is TRBJ2-1; TRBD2 aligns across 7 bases. CDR3 length: 15 residues. The germline gives CDR1 SGHAT, CDR2 FQNNGV. The CDR3 region is CPSSGDLQSYNEQFF. CDR3 nucleotides: TGTCCCAGCAGCGGGGATCTTCAGTCCTACAATGAGCAGTTCTTC.

This clonotype was seen many times. The J gene is TRBJ2-7, the V gene TRBV7-9; the D is unclear. Per the germline V gene, CDR1 is SEHNR and CDR2 is FQNEAQ (reference sequence). V dropped 5 bases and J dropped 1 base, with 6 bases sitting between them. The CDR3 is made up of 12 amino acids. CDR3 loop: CASSQGSYEQYF. The CDR3 DNA reads TGTGCCAGCAGCCAAGGGTCCTACGAGCAGTACTTC. Combining the CDR3 with reference TRBV7-9 and TRBJ2-7 gives the whole variable domain DTGVSQNPRHKITKRGQNVTFRCDPISEHNRLYWYRQTLGQGPEFLTYFQNEAQLEKSRLLSDRFSAERPKGSFSTLEIQRTEQGDSAMYLCASSQGSYEQYFGPGTRLTVT.